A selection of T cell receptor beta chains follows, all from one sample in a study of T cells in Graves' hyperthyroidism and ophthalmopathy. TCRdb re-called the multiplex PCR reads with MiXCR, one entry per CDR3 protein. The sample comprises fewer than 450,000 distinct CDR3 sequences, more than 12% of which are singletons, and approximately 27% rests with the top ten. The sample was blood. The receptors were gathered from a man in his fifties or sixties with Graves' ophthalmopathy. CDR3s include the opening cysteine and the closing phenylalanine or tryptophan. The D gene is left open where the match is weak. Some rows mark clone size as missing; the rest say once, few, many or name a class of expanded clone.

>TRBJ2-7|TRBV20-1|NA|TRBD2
TGCAGTGCTAGCATAGTGGCTAGCGGGAGGTCCTACGAGCAGTACTTC
CSASIVASGRSYEQYF
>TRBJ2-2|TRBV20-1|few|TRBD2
TGCAGTGCTAGAGATAGGTTAGCGGGAGGGCCGGACACCGGGGAGCTGTTTTTT
CSARDRLAGGPDTGELFF
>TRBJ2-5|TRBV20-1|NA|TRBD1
TGCAGTGCTACCGGGACAGGGGGCACAGAGACCCAGTACTTC
CSATGTGGTETQYF
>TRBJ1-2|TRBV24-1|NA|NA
TGTGCCACCAGTGACCCGACTGCAGGGGTCGACGTGGTTGGCTACACCTTC
CATSDPTAGVDVVGYTF
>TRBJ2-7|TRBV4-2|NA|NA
TGTGCCAGCAGCCAAGATCTTTGGCTAGAGAACTGGCAGTACTTC
CASSQDLWLENWQYF
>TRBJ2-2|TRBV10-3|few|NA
TGTGCCATCAGTGGCGGCGCGGCTGACGGGAGCGGGGAGCTGTTTTTT
CAISGGAADGSGELFF
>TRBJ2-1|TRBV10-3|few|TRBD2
TGTGCCATCAGCCCCCTAGCGGGGGAAAATGAGCAGTTCTTC
CAISPLAGENEQFF
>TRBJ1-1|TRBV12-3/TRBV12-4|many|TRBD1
TGTGCCAGCAGAAATCCGGGACAGGGTGTGATGAACACTGAAGCTTTCTTT
CASRNPGQGVMNTEAFF
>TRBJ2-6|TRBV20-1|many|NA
TGCAGTGCTAGAGGTTCAGGGAGCGGTGGGGCCAACGTCCTGACTTTC
CSARGSGSGGANVLTF
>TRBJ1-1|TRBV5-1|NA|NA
TGCACCAGCACCGGGCCGGTGGACACTGAAGCTTTCTTT
CTSTGPVDTEAFF
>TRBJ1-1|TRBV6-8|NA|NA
TGTGTCAATACCACTGAAGCTTTCTTT
CVNTTEAFF
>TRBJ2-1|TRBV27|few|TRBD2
TGTGCCAGCCTTAGGACTAGCGGGAGGGGTATCTACAATGAGCAGTTCTTC
CASLRTSGRGIYNEQFF
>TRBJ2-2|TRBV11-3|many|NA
TGTGCCAGCAGCGCCACCGGGCTCACCGGGGAGCTGTTTTTT
CASSATGLTGELFF
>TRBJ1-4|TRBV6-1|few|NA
TGTGCCACCCGGGTGGGTCCGACTAATGAAAAACTGTTTTTT
CATRVGPTNEKLFF
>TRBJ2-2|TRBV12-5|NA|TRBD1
TGTGCTAGTGGTTTAGGACAGGGGGTTGGCACCGGGGAGCTGTTTTTT
CASGLGQGVGTGELFF
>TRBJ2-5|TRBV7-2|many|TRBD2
TGTGCCAGCAGCTTAAGCACTAGCGGCTCGATGTACCAAGAGACCCAGTACTTC
CASSLSTSGSMYQETQYF
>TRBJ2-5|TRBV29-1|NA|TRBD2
TGCAGCGTTGAAGGTTGGCTAGCGGGATCGGAGACCCAGTACTTC
CSVEGWLAGSETQYF
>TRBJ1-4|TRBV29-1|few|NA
TGCAGCGCCGCACCCTCGGGCGAAAAACTGTTTTTT
CSAAPSGEKLFF
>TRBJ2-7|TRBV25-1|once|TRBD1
TGTGCCAGCAGTGCTGGGACAGGGTTTGTCTACGAGCAGTACTTC
CASSAGTGFVYEQYF
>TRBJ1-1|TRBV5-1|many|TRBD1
TGCGCCAGCGTACCGGGACAGGGAAACACTGAAGCTTTCTTT
CASVPGQGNTEAFF
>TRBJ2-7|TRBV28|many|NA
TGTGCCAGCAGTCGGTTAGGAGCGGTTTACCACGAGCAGTACTTC
CASSRLGAVYHEQYF
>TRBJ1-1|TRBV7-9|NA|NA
TGTGCCAGCAGCTCGACAGCTTTCAGTGAAGCTTTCTTT
CASSSTAFSEAFF
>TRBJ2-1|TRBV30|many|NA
TGTGCCTGGAGTCAAAGTAGGTATGAGCAGTTCTTC
CAWSQSRYEQFF
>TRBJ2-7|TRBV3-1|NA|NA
TGTGCCAGCAGCCCCTCGGCGGCAAGTACCTACGAGCAGTACTTC
CASSPSAASTYEQYF
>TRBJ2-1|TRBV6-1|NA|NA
TGTGCCAGCAGTGAACAGAGCTCCTACAATGAGCAGTTCTTC
CASSEQSSYNEQFF
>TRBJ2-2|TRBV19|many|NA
TGTGCCAGTAGCCCGACTCGGAGGAACACCGGGGAGCTGTTTTTT
CASSPTRRNTGELFF
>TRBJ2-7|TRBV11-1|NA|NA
TGTGCCAGCAGCTCGACCCAGGCGGGTTTGGTGGGAGAGCAGTACTTC
CASSSTQAGLVGEQYF
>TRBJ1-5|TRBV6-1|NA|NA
TGTGCCAGCACGTTTCTTAAGGCGGCAACTAGCAATCAGCCCCAGCATTTT
CASTFLKAATSNQPQHF
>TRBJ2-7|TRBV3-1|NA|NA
TGTGCCAGCAGCCAGACCTTTTTCGAGCAGTACTTC
CASSQTFFEQYF
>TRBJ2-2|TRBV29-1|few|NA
TGCAGCGTTGAAGTAGCGGACACCGGGGAGCTGTTTTTT
CSVEVADTGELFF
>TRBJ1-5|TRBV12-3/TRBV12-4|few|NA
TGTGCCAGCAGTTTAGCGAGAAGGGAGAGCAATCAGCCCCAGCATTTT
CASSLARRESNQPQHF
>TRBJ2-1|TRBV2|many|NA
TGTGCCAGCAGCCAGCGATCCTACAATGAGCAGTTCTTC
CASSQRSYNEQFF
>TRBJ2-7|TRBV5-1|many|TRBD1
TGCGCCAGCAGCTTGAAACAGGGGGCAAGCGAGCAGTACTTC
CASSLKQGASEQYF
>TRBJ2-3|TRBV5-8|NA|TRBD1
TGTGCCAGCAGCTTGGAGGGGGCCGGCGGGACAGATACGCAGTATTTT
CASSLEGAGGTDTQYF
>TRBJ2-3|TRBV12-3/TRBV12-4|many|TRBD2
TGTGCCAGCAGTCACCGTTCTAGCGGGAGGGCCATAGATACGCAGTATTTT
CASSHRSSGRAIDTQYF
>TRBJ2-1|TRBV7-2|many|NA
TGTGCCAGCAGCCCATGGAGCCGAGCGGGCTACAATGAGCAGTTCTTC
CASSPWSRAGYNEQFF
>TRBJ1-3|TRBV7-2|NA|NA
TGTGCCAGCAGCTGGGACACGACCGGAAACACCATATATTTT
CASSWDTTGNTIYF
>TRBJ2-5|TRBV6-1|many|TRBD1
TGTGCCAGCAGTGAAAAAGGGGGCGGTGAGACCCAGTACTTC
CASSEKGGGETQYF
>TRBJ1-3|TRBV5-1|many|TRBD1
TGCGCCAGCAGCTTGACCGGACAGGGAGGCGGCACCATATATTTT
CASSLTGQGGGTIYF
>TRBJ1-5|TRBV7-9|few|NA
TGTGCCAGCAGCTTAGGTGGCGGGAATAGCAATCAGCCCCAGCATTTT
CASSLGGGNSNQPQHF
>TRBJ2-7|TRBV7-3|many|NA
TGTGCCAGCAGCTTAATGGGGGACCCAGCCTACGAGCAGTACTTC
CASSLMGDPAYEQYF
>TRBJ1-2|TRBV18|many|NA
TGTGCCAGCTCACCTATCGGGTACTATGGCTACACCTTC
CASSPIGYYGYTF
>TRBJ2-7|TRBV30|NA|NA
TGTGCCTGGAGCGGAGGGGGCGAGCAGTACTTC
CAWSGGGEQYF
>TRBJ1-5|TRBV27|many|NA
TGTGCCAGCAGTTTGAGGGCAGACGGCGGCGGTCAGCCCCAGCATTTT
CASSLRADGGGQPQHF
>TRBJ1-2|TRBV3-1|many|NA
TGTGCCAGCAGGCGGCAGGGAGACCGAGCTAACTATGGCTACACCTTC
CASRRQGDRANYGYTF
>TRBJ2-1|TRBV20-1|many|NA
TGCAGTGCTAGAGATCGTGTCCTCGGCCCCGTCCGTAATGAGCAGTTCTTC
CSARDRVLGPVRNEQFF
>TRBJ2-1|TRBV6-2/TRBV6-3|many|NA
TGTGCCAGCAGGGGAGCCACGGGCGCCTACAATGAGCAGTTCTTC
CASRGATGAYNEQFF
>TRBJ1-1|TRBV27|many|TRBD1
TGTGCCAGCAGGACAGGGGTCTATACTGAAGCTTTCTTT
CASRTGVYTEAFF
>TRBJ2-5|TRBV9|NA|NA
TGTGCCAGCAGCGTAACAGGTGTCCAAGAGACCCAGTACTTC
CASSVTGVQETQYF
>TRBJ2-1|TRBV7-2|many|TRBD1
TGTGCCAGCAGTCCACCGGGACAGGGGAAGCAGTTCTTC
CASSPPGQGKQFF
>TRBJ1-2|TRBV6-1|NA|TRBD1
TGTGCCAGCAGCCAGACAGGGACTCCTTACTATGGCTACACCTTC
CASSQTGTPYYGYTF
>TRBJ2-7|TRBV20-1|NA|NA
TGCAGGGGGATGGCCCCTTCTTACGAGCAGTACTTC
CRGMAPSYEQYF
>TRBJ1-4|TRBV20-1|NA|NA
TGCAGTGCTAGACGTGGGAAAAATGAAAAACTGTTTTTT
CSARRGKNEKLFF
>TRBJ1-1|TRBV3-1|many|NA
TGTGCCAGCAGCCGGCAACTAATGAACACTGAAGCTTTCTTT
CASSRQLMNTEAFF
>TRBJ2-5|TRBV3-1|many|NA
TGTGCCAGCAGCACCAGGGGGGGCCAAGAGACCCAGTACTTC
CASSTRGGQETQYF